This T cell receptor (beta chain) was captured in a study of blood T cell repertoires in COVID-19. Original processing notes: Researchers report that nucleated cell counts were estimated from reference gene primer amplification. TCRdb's copy holds only in-frame clones and misses some; the assay was immunoSEQ multiplex PCR. Clone size and V and J calls were adopted from that table, with D and trimming inferred from the DNA. The table records about 350,000 clones, about nine tenths of them present only once. As for this clone: Within the sample, other DNA sequences also encode this same CDR3.

Those enrolled in Seattle joined during active infection and were followed longitudinally afterward. This CDR3 has 15 amino acids. Trimming took 5 bases from V and 3 from J; bases not matched to a gene: 6. Germline values: CDR1 SGHRS, CDR2 YFSETQ. The specimen sequenced was peripheral blood. The sequence was obtained from a woman between 70 and 85 years old with COVID-19, enrolled during active disease. The chain carries TRBV5-1 and TRBJ2-3; TRBD2 agrees at 10 bases. CDR3 sequence: CASSFLAGGTDTQYF. The CDR3 DNA sequence: TGCGCCAGCAGTTTTTTAGCGGGGGGAACAGATACGCAGTATTTT.